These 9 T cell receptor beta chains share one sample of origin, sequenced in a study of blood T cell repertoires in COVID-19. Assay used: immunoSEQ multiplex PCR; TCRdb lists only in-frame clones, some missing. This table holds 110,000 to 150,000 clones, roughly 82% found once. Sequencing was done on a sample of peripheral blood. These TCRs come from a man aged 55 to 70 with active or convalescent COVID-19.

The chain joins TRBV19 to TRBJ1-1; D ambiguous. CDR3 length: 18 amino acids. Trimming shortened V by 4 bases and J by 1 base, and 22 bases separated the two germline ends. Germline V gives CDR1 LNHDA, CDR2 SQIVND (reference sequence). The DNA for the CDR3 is TGTGCCAGTAGTACTGCTACCGGGATAGGACGGGGGAACACTGAAGCTTTCTTT. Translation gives CASSTATGIGRGNTEAFF.

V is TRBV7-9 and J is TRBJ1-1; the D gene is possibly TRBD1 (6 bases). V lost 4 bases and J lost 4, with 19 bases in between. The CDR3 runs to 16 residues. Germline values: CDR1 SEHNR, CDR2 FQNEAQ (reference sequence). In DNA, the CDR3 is TGTGCCAGCAGCTCCACCTTGGACAGCCGGGCCACTGAAGCTTTCTTT. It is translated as CASSSTLDSRATEAFF.

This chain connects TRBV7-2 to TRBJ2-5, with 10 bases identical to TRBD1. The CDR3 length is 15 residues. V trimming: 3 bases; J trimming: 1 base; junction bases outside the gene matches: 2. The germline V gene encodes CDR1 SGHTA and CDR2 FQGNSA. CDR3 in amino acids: CASSLGDRGQETQYF. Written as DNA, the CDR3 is TGTGCCAGCAGCTTGGGGGACAGGGGCCAAGAGACCCAGTACTTC. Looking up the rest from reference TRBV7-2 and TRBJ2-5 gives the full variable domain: GAGVSQSPSNKVTEKGKDVELRCDPISGHTALYWYRQSLGQGLEFLIYFQGNSAPDKSGLPSDRFSAERTGGSVSTLTIQRTQQEDSAVYLCASSLGDRGQETQYFGPGTRLLVL.

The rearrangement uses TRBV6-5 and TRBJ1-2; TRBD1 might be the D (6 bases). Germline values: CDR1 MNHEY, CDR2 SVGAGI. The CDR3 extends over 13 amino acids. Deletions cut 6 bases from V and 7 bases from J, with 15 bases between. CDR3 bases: TGTGCCAGCAGCAACACCGGGGGGCGTGGCTACACCTTC. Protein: CASSNTGGRGYTF.

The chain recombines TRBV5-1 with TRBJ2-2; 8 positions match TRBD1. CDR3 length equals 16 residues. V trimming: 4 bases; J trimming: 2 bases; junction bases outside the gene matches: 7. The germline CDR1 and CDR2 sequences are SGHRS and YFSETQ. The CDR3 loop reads CASSPDGQGNTGELFF. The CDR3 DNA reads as TGCGCCAGCAGCCCCGATGGACAGGGAAACACCGGGGAGCTGTTTTTT.

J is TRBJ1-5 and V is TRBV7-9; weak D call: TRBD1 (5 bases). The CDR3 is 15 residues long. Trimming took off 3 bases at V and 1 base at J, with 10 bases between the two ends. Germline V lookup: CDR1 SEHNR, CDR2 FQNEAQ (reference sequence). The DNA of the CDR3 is TGTGCCAGCAGCTTCGGGGGGATAAGCAATCAGCCCCAGCATTTT. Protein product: CASSFGGISNQPQHF.

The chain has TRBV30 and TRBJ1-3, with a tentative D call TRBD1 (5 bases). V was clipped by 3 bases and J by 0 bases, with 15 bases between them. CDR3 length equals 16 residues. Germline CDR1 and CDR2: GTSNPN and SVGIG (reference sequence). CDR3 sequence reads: CAWRGRDSSSGNTIYF. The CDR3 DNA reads TGTGCCTGGAGGGGTAGGGACTCCAGCTCTGGAAACACCATATATTTT.

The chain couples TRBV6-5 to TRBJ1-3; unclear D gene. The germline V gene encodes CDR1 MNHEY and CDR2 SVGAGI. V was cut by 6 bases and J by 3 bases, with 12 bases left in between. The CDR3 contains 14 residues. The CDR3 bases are TGTGCCAGCAGAACAGAGGGAGATGGAAACACCATATATTTT. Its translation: CASRTEGDGNTIYF.

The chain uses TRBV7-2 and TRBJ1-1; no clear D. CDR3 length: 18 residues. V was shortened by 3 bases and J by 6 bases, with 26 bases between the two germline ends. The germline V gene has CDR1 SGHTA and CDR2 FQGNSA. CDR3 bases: TGTGCCAGCAGCTTCCGAGGGTCCTTTCCGGAGGGTGGCCCTGAAGCTTTCTTT. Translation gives CASSFRGSFPEGGPEAFF.